This is a list of T cell receptor beta chains from one sample in a study of blood T cell repertoires in COVID-19. The protocol was immunoSEQ multiplex PCR, while the TCRdb copy is restricted to in-frame clones and leaves out a portion. The sample lists roughly 25,000 clones, 80% to 85% occurring once. Sequencing input: peripheral blood. The receptors were gathered from an elderly woman with acute or convalescent COVID-19. Each CDR3 is given with its conserved first and last residue. The D gene is left open where the match is weak. Clone size is given for some rows only: seen once, a few or many times, or a class if the clone is expanded.

DNA: TGTGCCAGCACTGGGGAGGCGAACACTGAAGCTTTCTTT
CDR3: CASTGEANTEAFF
J: TRBJ1-1
V: TRBV2
D: .
size: .

DNA: TGTGCCAGCACTCCGGACAGGGGGGACTATGGCTACACCTTC
CDR3: CASTPDRGDYGYTF
J: TRBJ1-2
V: TRBV6-5
D: TRBD1
size: .

DNA: TGTGCCAGCAGTCCGGGACAGGGTGAAAAACTGTTTTTT
CDR3: CASSPGQGEKLFF
J: TRBJ1-4
V: TRBV6-5
D: TRBD1
size: .

DNA: TGTGCTAGTGGTTTGGACGGACACCCTGGGAATGAGCAGTTCTTC
CDR3: CASGLDGHPGNEQFF
J: TRBJ2-1
V: TRBV12-5
D: .
size: .

DNA: TGTGCCAGCTCACCTGGGACTGGGGGTCGCTCCTACAATGAGCAGTTCTTC
CDR3: CASSPGTGGRSYNEQFF
J: TRBJ2-1
V: TRBV18
D: .
size: .

DNA: TGTGCCAGCAGCTTCGACAGGGACCAGCCCCAGCATTTT
CDR3: CASSFDRDQPQHF
J: TRBJ1-5
V: TRBV2
D: TRBD1
size: .

DNA: TGTGCCAGCAGCTTGAGAACAGGGTATCCTGAAGCTTTCTTT
CDR3: CASSLRTGYPEAFF
J: TRBJ1-1
V: TRBV5-5
D: .
size: .

DNA: TGTGCCAGCAGTTTGGGACAGGGAATCTATGGCTACACCTTC
CDR3: CASSLGQGIYGYTF
J: TRBJ1-2
V: TRBV6-6
D: TRBD1
size: .

DNA: TGTGCTAGCAGCTCCGGGACTAGCGGAACCGGGGAGCTGTTTTTT
CDR3: CASSSGTSGTGELFF
J: TRBJ2-2
V: TRBV7-7
D: TRBD2
size: .

DNA: TGCGCCAGCAGCTTACAGGCTTCTGGGGCCAACGTCCTGACTTTC
CDR3: CASSLQASGANVLTF
J: TRBJ2-6
V: TRBV5-1
D: .
size: .

DNA: TGTGCCAGCTCACCCCAGGGGGCAGGTTCACCCCTCCACTTT
CDR3: CASSPQGAGSPLHF
J: TRBJ1-6
V: TRBV18
D: TRBD1
size: .

DNA: TGTGCCAGTAGATCCTTAGGGGATTCACCCCTCCACTTT
CDR3: CASRSLGDSPLHF
J: TRBJ1-6
V: TRBV19
D: .
size: few

DNA: TGTGCCAGCAGCCCGAAACAGGCGTCGTTTGGGACAGATACGCAGTATTTT
CDR3: CASSPKQASFGTDTQYF
J: TRBJ2-3
V: TRBV3-1/TRBV3-2
D: .
size: .

DNA: TGTGCCAGCAGTTTAGGGGCGGTCAACACCGGGGAGCTGTTTTTT
CDR3: CASSLGAVNTGELFF
J: TRBJ2-2
V: TRBV27
D: .
size: few

DNA: TGTGCCACCAGCAGAAATCTCGGATCCCAGGAGGCCCTGAGCTTC
CDR3: CATSRNLGSQEALSF
J: TRBJ1-2
V: TRBV15
D: .
size: once

DNA: TGTGCCAGCAGCGCCCGTTCACAGGGGAGCACTGAAGCTTTCTTT
CDR3: CASSARSQGSTEAFF
J: TRBJ1-1
V: TRBV5-4
D: TRBD1
size: .

DNA: TGTGCCAGCAGTTTCCAGGGAAGGTACGAGCAGTACTTC
CDR3: CASSFQGRYEQYF
J: TRBJ2-7
V: TRBV12-3/TRBV12-4
D: .
size: .

DNA: TGTGCCAGCAGTGATGGGGGGACAGGTCTTTATGGCTACACCTTC
CDR3: CASSDGGTGLYGYTF
J: TRBJ1-2
V: TRBV6-1
D: TRBD1
size: .

DNA: TGTGCCAGCAGCCCGGGAGGCCAACAGGGAAAAGTCTATGGCTACACCTTC
CDR3: CASSPGGQQGKVYGYTF
J: TRBJ1-2
V: TRBV7-3
D: .
size: .

DNA: TGTGCTAGCAGTTCCGCGAGGGTTGGTGAGCAGTTCTTC
CDR3: CASSSARVGEQFF
J: TRBJ2-1
V: TRBV7-7
D: .
size: .

DNA: TGCGCCAGCAGCTTGGGCGGGACAGCCAGCAATCAGCCCCAGCATTTT
CDR3: CASSLGGTASNQPQHF
J: TRBJ1-5
V: TRBV5-1
D: TRBD1
size: .

DNA: TGTGCCAGCAGCTTAGATCAGACAGGGGTCCCAAATCAGCCCCAGCATTTT
CDR3: CASSLDQTGVPNQPQHF
J: TRBJ1-5
V: TRBV7-8
D: TRBD1
size: once

DNA: TGTGCCAGCAGCTTGTCCGGGACTCACGGGAACTATGGCTACACCTTC
CDR3: CASSLSGTHGNYGYTF
J: TRBJ1-2
V: TRBV7-3
D: .
size: .

DNA: TGTGCCAGCACTGAACAGGCGACGGATAGCAATCAGCCCCAGCATTTT
CDR3: CASTEQATDSNQPQHF
J: TRBJ1-5
V: TRBV6-4
D: .
size: many

DNA: TGTGCCTGGAATGGGCCAGGGGGCTTGGGGGGTGAAGCTTTCTTT
CDR3: CAWNGPGGLGGEAFF
J: TRBJ1-1
V: TRBV30
D: TRBD1
size: .

DNA: TGTGCCAGCAGCACCAACCGACAGGGTTCCTACGAGCAGTACTTC
CDR3: CASSTNRQGSYEQYF
J: TRBJ2-7
V: TRBV9
D: TRBD1
size: .

DNA: TGTGCCAGCAGCTTAGACGGGATTGCTGGCTACACCTTC
CDR3: CASSLDGIAGYTF
J: TRBJ1-2
V: TRBV7-2
D: .
size: .

DNA: TGTGCCAGCAGTGAAGGGACAGGACATCGACCTGTTTTTAATTCACCCCTCCACTTT
CDR3: CASSEGTGHRPVFNSPLHF
J: TRBJ1-6
V: TRBV6-1
D: TRBD1
size: .

DNA: TGTGCCAGCAGCTTAGATCACGGCACCGGGGAGCTGTTTTTT
CDR3: CASSLDHGTGELFF
J: TRBJ2-2
V: TRBV7-3
D: .
size: .

DNA: TGTGCCAGCAGCCCCAGTCCCACTAGCGGGAAGCAGTATTTT
CDR3: CASSPSPTSGKQYF
J: TRBJ2-3
V: TRBV7-2
D: TRBD2
size: once

DNA: TGTGCCAGCAGTTTTCGAGCCCAAGCTAACTATGGCTACACCTTC
CDR3: CASSFRAQANYGYTF
J: TRBJ1-2
V: TRBV27
D: .
size: .

DNA: TGCGCCAGCAGCCCCCCTAGTACTGAAGCTTTCTTT
CDR3: CASSPPSTEAFF
J: TRBJ1-1
V: TRBV5-1
D: .
size: .

DNA: TGTGCCAGTAGCGCGGAGGGGATGGATTCACCCCTCCACTTT
CDR3: CASSAEGMDSPLHF
J: TRBJ1-6
V: TRBV19
D: .
size: .

DNA: TGTGCCAGCAGCCCCAAAGGGGTCTCCTACGAGCAGTACTTC
CDR3: CASSPKGVSYEQYF
J: TRBJ2-7
V: TRBV3-1/TRBV3-2
D: .
size: .

DNA: TGTGCCTGGAGTGTACTGTGGGCGGGACTCAACCCCGAGAACACTGAAGCTTTCTTT
CDR3: CAWSVLWAGLNPENTEAFF
J: TRBJ1-1
V: TRBV30
D: .
size: .

DNA: TGTGCCAGCAGTGAACTGGGACAGGGTTCTTCACCCCTCCACTTT
CDR3: CASSELGQGSSPLHF
J: TRBJ1-6
V: TRBV6-1
D: TRBD1
size: few

DNA: TGTGCCACCAGCAGAGATCAGGGCAGGATCTCTGGAAACACCATATATTTT
CDR3: CATSRDQGRISGNTIYF
J: TRBJ1-3
V: TRBV15
D: .
size: once

DNA: TGTGCCAGCAGTCAGGCTGGAAACACCATATATTTT
CDR3: CASSQAGNTIYF
J: TRBJ1-3
V: TRBV2
D: .
size: .

DNA: TGTGCCAGCAGCCCGATCACAATGATGCAGTTCTTC
CDR3: CASSPITMMQFF
J: TRBJ2-1
V: TRBV7-9
D: .
size: .

DNA: TGTGCCAGCAGCTCAGGACTAGCGGGGGCCGGGGAGCTGTTTTTT
CDR3: CASSSGLAGAGELFF
J: TRBJ2-2
V: TRBV7-2
D: TRBD2
size: .

DNA: TGTGCCTGGAGCGTCCGTCGGAGCACACCCTATGGCTACACCTTC
CDR3: CAWSVRRSTPYGYTF
J: TRBJ1-2
V: TRBV30
D: .
size: .

DNA: TGTGCCATCAGTGAGCGAGGGTACACTGAAGCTTTCTTT
CDR3: CAISERGYTEAFF
J: TRBJ1-1
V: TRBV10-3
D: .
size: once

DNA: TGTGCCAGTAGCCCCAGCCCAGGGACAGGGTCCTTTTTCTCTGGAAACACCATATATTTT
CDR3: CASSPSPGTGSFFSGNTIYF
J: TRBJ1-3
V: TRBV19
D: TRBD1
size: .

DNA: TGTGCCAGCAGTTCGGGATTTTCCTATGGCTACACCTTC
CDR3: CASSSGFSYGYTF
J: TRBJ1-2
V: TRBV12-3/TRBV12-4
D: .
size: few

DNA: TGTGCCAGCAGTGGCAGACAGCTCTTGAACACTGAAGCTTTCTTT
CDR3: CASSGRQLLNTEAFF
J: TRBJ1-1
V: TRBV6-6
D: .
size: .

DNA: TGTGCCAGCAGCCGCCAAGGGACAACGAACACCGGGGAGCTGTTTTTT
CDR3: CASSRQGTTNTGELFF
J: TRBJ2-2
V: TRBV11-1
D: .
size: .

DNA: TGTGCCAGCAGCGGAAGGGGGGGACTAGCGGGAGTTAGTAATGAGCAGTTCTTC
CDR3: CASSGRGGLAGVSNEQFF
J: TRBJ2-1
V: TRBV9
D: TRBD2
size: .